This T cell receptor beta chain comes out of a study of spatial heterogeneity in lung cancer. TCRdb reprocessed the 5' RACE reads via MiXCR and lists one record per CDR3 protein. The top ten clones hold roughly 12% of a sample with approximately 39,000 distinct CDR3 sequences, about 5.8% of them seen once. This clonotype has a count of ten or more. Stated time point: sample taken at primary tumor resection. Unsorted whole RNA from tumor, nontumor lung or frozen PBMC underwent sequencing. V was pared by 4 bases and J by 2 bases, with 5 bases of the junction left unmatched. Germline V gene lookup returns CDR1 MNHEY and CDR2 SVGAGI. The CDR3 spans 15 residues.

This TCR was recovered from a male donor with early-stage non-small cell lung cancer. The rearrangement uses TRBV6-5 and TRBJ2-3; 8 bases fit TRBD1. The sequencing used PBMCs, collected at surgery. The CDR3 DNA reads TGTGCCAGCAGTTCCACAGGGGGGCCCACAGATACGCAGTATTTT. Translated, it gives CASSSTGGPTDTQYF.